This T cell receptor beta chain derives from a study of monozygotic twins with inflammatory bowel disease. Researchers collected 2 to 2.5 ml of blood per donor. Each UMI harboured a 6-nucleotide sample barcode and was appended via template switching. TCRdb re-called the 5' RACE reads, yielding one record per CDR3 amino acid sequence without DNA. This repertoire includes some 400,000 distinct CDR3 sequences. Remarks on this clonotype: Its antigen is unidentified.

Germline loops: CDR1 MNHEY, CDR2 SVGAGI. The CDR3 is 14 residues long. Whole-study findings and limits: Versus healthy twins, IBD patients showed fewer clonotypes shared with others, especially with disease activity. The analysis yielded no support for one strong signal or clonotype associated with IBD.

The chain combines TRBV6-5 with TRBJ1-1. The sequencing input was blood. The sequence derives from a human donor with ulcerative colitis or Crohn's disease, or a healthy co-twin of an affected twin (not recorded which). The CDR3 sequence: CVSSYLAVGTEAFF.